A selection of T cell receptor beta chains follows, all from one sample in a study of human CD8 memory T cell subsets. TCRdb processed the 5' RACE reads again and assigns one entry to each CDR3 protein, with no DNA. This table holds 7,000 to 7,500 distinct CDR3 sequences. Material: CD8+ T cells from PBMCs. The receptors here all came from a human donor in good health. Each CDR3 is given with its conserved first and last residue. The order of the fields is V gene, CDR3 length, clone size, J gene, CDR3 protein. Part of the rows lack a size; the others show once, few, many or a class for expanded clones.

V: TRBV20-1
length: 14
size: large
J: TRBJ2-3
CDR3: CSAPTGSHTDTQYF

V: TRBV27
length: 14
size: -
J: TRBJ2-5
CDR3: CASSRQGFQETQYF

V: TRBV7-9
length: 11
size: -
J: TRBJ1-1
CDR3: CASLRGNEAFF

V: TRBV27
length: 12
size: medium-sized
J: TRBJ1-2
CDR3: CASWDTYYGYTF

V: TRBV13
length: 13
size: -
J: TRBJ2-5
CDR3: CASSRPHEETQYF

V: TRBV28
length: 14
size: -
J: TRBJ2-7
CDR3: CASSAAHDTYEQYF

V: TRBV7-9
length: 16
size: -
J: TRBJ2-1
CDR3: CASSGPGSTNYNEQFF

V: TRBV7-9
length: 16
size: medium-sized
J: TRBJ2-5
CDR3: CASSPSGGSGVETQYF

V: TRBV4-1
length: 15
size: -
J: TRBJ2-5
CDR3: CASSQVRAGDETQYF

V: TRBV5-4
length: 13
size: -
J: TRBJ2-7
CDR3: CASSQGQTYEQYF

V: TRBV11-2
length: 16
size: -
J: TRBJ1-4
CDR3: CASSFGTLTTNEKLFF

V: TRBV20-1
length: 15
size: -
J: TRBJ1-1
CDR3: CSARHIRAPNTEAFF

V: TRBV3-1
length: 21
size: -
J: TRBJ2-1
CDR3: CASSQDLWKTSGRSPYNEQFF

V: TRBV28
length: 13
size: -
J: TRBJ2-1
CDR3: CASSLGAGNEQFF

V: TRBV20-1
length: 14
size: -
J: TRBJ1-5
CDR3: CSARQDRESQPQHF

V: TRBV4-3
length: 13
size: medium-sized
J: TRBJ2-2
CDR3: CASSQRTGRELFF

V: TRBV5-6
length: 15
size: -
J: TRBJ2-3
CDR3: CASSPDRLHTDTQYF

V: TRBV27
length: 16
size: -
J: TRBJ1-2
CDR3: CASSPGQGAPSYGYTF

V: TRBV12-3/TRBV12-4
length: 13
size: -
J: TRBJ1-2
CDR3: CASSLGANYGYTF

V: TRBV19
length: 13
size: -
J: TRBJ2-1
CDR3: CASSPLVYNEQFF

V: TRBV19
length: 13
size: -
J: TRBJ1-1
CDR3: CASSRGRSTEAFF

V: TRBV28
length: 16
size: -
J: TRBJ2-5
CDR3: CASSWARGTRGETQYF

V: TRBV28
length: 15
size: medium-sized
J: TRBJ2-2
CDR3: CASRPQGRRTGELFF

V: TRBV6-6
length: 13
size: -
J: TRBJ1-1
CDR3: CASGDRGGTEAFF

V: TRBV7-9
length: 16
size: -
J: TRBJ2-1
CDR3: CASSLVTSGSPNEQFF

V: TRBV4-2
length: 14
size: -
J: TRBJ2-2
CDR3: CASSQDYGAGELFF

V: TRBV4-1
length: 13
size: medium-sized
J: TRBJ1-1
CDR3: CASSRQTGTEAFF

V: TRBV6-5
length: 12
size: -
J: TRBJ1-1
CDR3: CASRTNRGEAFF

V: TRBV6-5
length: 13
size: medium-sized
J: TRBJ1-1
CDR3: CASSGDKNTEAFF

V: TRBV20-1
length: 13
size: -
J: TRBJ2-7
CDR3: CSARESGIYEQYF

V: TRBV27
length: 15
size: -
J: TRBJ2-4
CDR3: CASSLGQGIQNIQYF

V: TRBV5-5
length: 17
size: -
J: TRBJ2-5
CDR3: CASSLVPSGSGRETQYF

V: TRBV7-2
length: 15
size: medium-sized
J: TRBJ2-2
CDR3: CASSYRVIYTGELFF

V: TRBV20-1
length: 15
size: -
J: TRBJ1-5
CDR3: CSARDLSGEGQPQHF

V: TRBV7-9
length: 17
size: -
J: TRBJ2-7
CDR3: CASSLEGGGLRSYEQYF

V: TRBV5-1
length: 16
size: -
J: TRBJ2-7
CDR3: CASSLEWSNGFYEQYF

V: TRBV25-1
length: 12
size: -
J: TRBJ2-7
CDR3: CASSPSSYEQYF

V: TRBV19
length: 16
size: -
J: TRBJ1-1
CDR3: CASSTEGNRLNTEAFF

V: TRBV2
length: 16
size: -
J: TRBJ1-2
CDR3: CASSELIGTRWEGYTF

V: TRBV3-1
length: 14
size: -
J: TRBJ2-2
CDR3: CASSQAGETGELFF